These 15 T cell receptor beta chains were sequenced from one sample in a study of CD8+CD57+ T cells in acquired aplastic anemia. For CDR3 and TCR beta VDJ profiling, genomic DNA was the template used. MiXCR, run by TCRdb on the reads, gives a single entry per CDR3 protein. The sample records a few hundred thousand distinct CDR3 sequences, over 40% being singletons. Patients who underwent sequencing had shown CD8+CD57+ cell expansion by flow cytometry. Sequences were obtained from sorted CD4+, CD8+, or CD8+CD57+ T cells (not recorded which) from PBMCs. These TCRs come from a human donor with aplastic anemia.

The chain combines TRBV30 with TRBJ1-2, with TRBD1 identical over 8 bases. V shed 4 bases and J 5 bases; nucleotides not matched to a gene: 9. Per the germline V gene, CDR1 is GTSNPN and CDR2 is SVGIG (reference sequence). This CDR3 comprises 14 residues. The CDR3, as DNA: TGTGCCTGGAAGAGGAGATACAGGGGGTATGGCTACACCTTC. Its translation is CAWKRRYRGYGYTF.

The chain couples TRBV28 to TRBJ1-2; no firm D call. The CDR3 extends over 15 amino acids. CDR1 is MDHEN and CDR2 is SYDVKM in the germline V gene. The V end lost 5 bases, the J end lost 2 bases, and 15 bases lay between the germline ends. CDR3 in DNA: TGTGCCAGCAGTCTGGGCCTACGTCGGAACTATGGCTACACCTTC. It yields the protein CASSLGLRRNYGYTF.

V is TRBV7-8 and J is TRBJ2-3; 7 bases are a match to TRBD2. The germline gives CDR1 SGHVS, CDR2 FQNEAQ. This CDR3 comprises 20 residues. With V trimmed by 5 bases and J by 11 bases, 31 bases remained unmatched. The DNA of the CDR3 is TGTGCCAGCAGCCCGTACTTGACAAGGGTGGCACGGGGGGTCTACAATGAGCAGTATTTT. Protein: CASSPYLTRVARGVYNEQYF. Together with reference TRBV7-8 and TRBJ2-3, the CDR3 gives the full variable domain: GAGVSQSPRYKVAKRGQDVALRCDPISGHVSLFWYQQALGQGPEFLTYFQNEAQLDKSGLPSDRFFAERPEGSVSTLKIQRTQQEDSAVYLCASSPYLTRVARGVYNEQYFGPGTRLTVL.

This rearrangement joins TRBV3-1 to TRBJ1-1, with D unresolved. The germline V gene has CDR1 LGHDT and CDR2 YNNKEL (reference sequence). Trimming removed 0 bases from V and 0 bases from J, with 5 bases in between. This CDR3 spans 14 amino acids. The CDR3 spells CASSQDRMNTEAFF. CDR3 bases: TGTGCCAGCAGCCAAGATCGGATGAACACTGAAGCTTTCTTT.

This clonotype occurred many times. The CDR3 bases are TGTGCCAGCAGGGAGGGGGCAGGTGGCTACGAGCAGTACTTC. Translated: CASREGAGGYEQYF. The chain is built from TRBV28 and TRBJ2-7; possible D gene TRBD1, 7 bases. The CDR3 is 14 residues long. Trimming cost V 6 bases and J 3 bases, with 15 bases left between them. Germline V lookup: CDR1 MDHEN, CDR2 SYDVKM. The variable domain in full, completed from reference TRBV28 and TRBJ2-7, reads DVKVTQSSRYLVKRTGEKVFLECVQDMDHENMFWYRQDPGLGLRLIYFSYDVKMKEKGDIPEGYSVSREKKERFSLILESASTNQTSMYLCASREGAGGYEQYFGPGTRLTVT.

This clonotype came up many times. This chain joins TRBV4-2 and TRBJ2-3; D remains unclear. Trimming cost V 3 bases and J 0 bases, with 4 bases left between them. CDR3 length equals 13 residues. In germline, CDR1 is LGHNA, CDR2 YNFKEQ. The CDR3 nucleotides read TGTGCCAGCAGCCAGGGTAGCACAGATACGCAGTATTTT. Its translation: CASSQGSTDTQYF.

At least ten counts were recorded for this clonotype. This chain links TRBV7-3 with TRBJ2-7; D uncertain. This CDR3 is 15 amino acids long. Trimming removed 2 bases at V and 2 bases at J, with 13 bases between. The V gene's germline CDR1 is SGHTA and CDR2 FQGTGA. The CDR3 spells CASSLSSGDPYEQYF. CDR3 nucleotides: TGTGCCAGCAGCTTATCGTCCGGAGACCCCTACGAGCAGTACTTC.

The chain is built from TRBV7-2 and TRBJ2-5; 9 nucleotides line up with TRBD2. The CDR3 is 16 residues long. The germline V gene has CDR1 SGHTA and CDR2 FQGNSA. V dropped 3 bases and J dropped 2; count of bases not matched to a gene: 7. The CDR3 protein is CASSFLAGLGQETQYF. The CDR3 DNA reads TGTGCCAGCAGCTTCCTAGCGGGGCTCGGGCAAGAGACCCAGTACTTC.

The genes are TRBV6-5 and TRBJ1-5; the D is unclear. Trimming removed 2 bases from V and 7 bases from J, with 15 bases in between. The CDR3 length is 15 residues. Germline lookup yields CDR1 MNHEY and CDR2 SVGAGI. The CDR3 DNA is TGTGCCAGCAGTTACCCCCCACAAGGCTGCCAGCCCCAGCATTTT. It translates to CASSYPPQGCQPQHF.

This clonotype was seen a handful of times. With a much larger clone just one base away, this may be a read error. The CDR3 ends on some other residue instead of the conserved phenylalanine or tryptophan, so this is likely a read error. V usage is TRBV19 and J usage is TRBJ2-5; 8 bases are a match to TRBD1. Germline CDR1 LNHDA, CDR2 SQIVND (reference sequence). J gave up 4 bases and V 3 bases, and 4 bases lay outside the gene matches. The CDR3 sequence is 14 residues long. DNA for the CDR3: TGTGCCAGTAGTATGAAAGGACAGGGAGAGACCCAGTACCTC. Translated: CASSMKGQGETQYL.

This clonotype was seen a handful of times. The chain combines TRBV6-5 with TRBJ1-2; D is perhaps TRBD1 (6 bases). Trimming pared 7 bases from V and 4 bases from J, leaving 13 bases between. The CDR3 runs 13 residues. From germline, CDR1 is MNHEY and CDR2 SVGAGI. The chain's CDR3 is CASNKGGLYGYTF. The CDR3 DNA reads as TGTGCCAGCAATAAGGGGGGGCTCTATGGCTACACCTTC.

Notes on this clonotype: Mismatch with germline at one junction end may stem from a read error. This chain joins TRBV7-8 and TRBJ2-6; D call uncertain. This CDR3 has 15 amino acids. The germline V gene encodes CDR1 SGHVS and CDR2 FQNEAQ. The chain's CDR3 is CASSLVRSGVNVLTF. CDR3 bases: TGTGCCAGCAGCTTAGTCAGATCTGGGGTCAACGTCCTGACCTTC.

This clonotype was found many times. V is TRBV3-1 and J is TRBJ1-1; D not certain. The CDR3 contains 14 residues. Germline V gene lookup returns CDR1 LGHDT and CDR2 YNNKEL (reference sequence). V lost 0 bases and J 9 bases, leaving 14 bases between the germline ends. The CDR3 bases are TGTGCCAGCAGCCAAGACTCGGTTGGGCAGAAAGCTTTCTTT. Translated: CASSQDSVGQKAFF.

Points on this clonotype: Being one base from a much bigger clone, this may be a read error. This chain uses TRBV3-1 with TRBJ1-6; D remains unclear. This CDR3 comprises 14 residues. Trimming left V 6 bases short and J 5 bases short, with 11 bases between. Germline V CDR1 and CDR2: LGHDT, YNNKEL (reference sequence). The CDR3 region has the DNA TGTGCCAGCAGTTCATGGACCGATAATTCACCCCTCCACTTT. Encoded protein: CASSSWTDNSPLHF.

This clonotype has ten or more counts. This chain connects TRBV12-3 or TRBV12-4 to TRBJ2-2; either TRBD1 or TRBD2 may fit D (5 bases each). Trimming took 6 bases from V and 4 from J, leaving 18 bases between them. This CDR3 region has 16 residues. CDR3 region: CASSRYRDHPTGELFF. CDR3 in DNA: TGTGCCAGCAGCCGATACCGGGACCATCCCACCGGGGAGCTGTTTTTT.